This T cell receptor (beta chain) was identified during a study of T cell changes during pregnancy in multiple sclerosis (dated by TCRdb to the late 2010s). About the full investigation: The study looked at changes in the T cell repertoire across pregnancy in women with multiple sclerosis.

The protocol used for the library was the immunoSEQ multiplex PCR assay. What TCRdb holds here is the immuneACCESS table cut down to in-frame rearrangements. Part of the clones is not present; checked against another copy, under half of the missing clones reflect an unresolved V gene, and the others are unexplained. The sample table holds roughly 40,000 clones, of which over 85% were seen once. The ten largest clones add up to roughly 0.7% of the sample. As concerns this clone: No cognate antigen has been identified for it. One base away there is no much larger clone; base qualities are not given.

Including the terminal cysteine and phenylalanine, the CDR3 comprises 14 residues. The CDR3 DNA has 42 bases and is translated from base 1. Trimming takes 4 bases off V and 5 bases off J; junction bases not matched to a gene: 10. CDR1 is given as GTSNPN and CDR2 as SVGIG, both from the germline V gene (reference sequence). The sample here was CD4+ T cells from peripheral blood mononuclear cells, taken in the first trimester of pregnancy. This receptor chain uses TRBV30 and TRBJ2-5; the junction holds 7 bases that match TRBD2. The TCR originated in a female donor with multiple sclerosis, enrolled in a pregnancy study. The CDR3 in this case is CAWTHSGPGETQYF. The bases are TGTGCCTGGACGCATAGCGGGCCTGGGGAGACCCAGTACTTC. Full variable domain (CDR3 extended with the reference TRBV30 and TRBJ2-5 proteins): SQTIHQWPATLVQPVGSPLSLECTVEGTSNPNLYWYRQAAGRGLQLLFYSVGIGQISSEVPQNLSASRPQDRQFILSSKKLLLSDSGFYLCAWTHSGPGETQYFGPGTRLLVL.